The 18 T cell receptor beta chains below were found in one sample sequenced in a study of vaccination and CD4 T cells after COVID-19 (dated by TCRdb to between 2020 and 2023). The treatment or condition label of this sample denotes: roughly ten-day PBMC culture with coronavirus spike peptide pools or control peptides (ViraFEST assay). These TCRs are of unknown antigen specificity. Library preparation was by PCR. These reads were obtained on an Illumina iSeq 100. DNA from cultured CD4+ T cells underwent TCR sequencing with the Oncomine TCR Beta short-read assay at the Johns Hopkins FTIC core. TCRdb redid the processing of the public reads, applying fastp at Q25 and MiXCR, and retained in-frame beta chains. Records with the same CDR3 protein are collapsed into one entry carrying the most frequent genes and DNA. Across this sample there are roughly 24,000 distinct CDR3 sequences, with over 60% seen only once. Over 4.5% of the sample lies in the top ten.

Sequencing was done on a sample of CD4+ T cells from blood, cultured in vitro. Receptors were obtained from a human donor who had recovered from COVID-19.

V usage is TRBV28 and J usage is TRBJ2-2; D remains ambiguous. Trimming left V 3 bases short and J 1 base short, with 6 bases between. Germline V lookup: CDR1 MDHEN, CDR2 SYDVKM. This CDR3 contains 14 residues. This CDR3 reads CASSFEGNTGELFF. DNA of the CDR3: TGTGCCAGCAGTTTCGAAGGGAACACCGGGGAGCTGTTTTTT.

Written as DNA, the CDR3 is TGTGCCAGCAGCCGCACAACCGGACAGGGGGCGCAGGTTCACTATGGCTACACCTTC. Amino acid sequence: CASSRTTGQGAQVHYGYTF. The genes are TRBV7-2 and TRBJ1-2, with 11 bases fitting TRBD1. CDR1 is SGHTA, CDR2 FQGNSA, per germline. This CDR3 is 19 amino acids long. After removal of 5 bases from V and 3 bases from J, the junction contained 17 bases not matched to a gene.

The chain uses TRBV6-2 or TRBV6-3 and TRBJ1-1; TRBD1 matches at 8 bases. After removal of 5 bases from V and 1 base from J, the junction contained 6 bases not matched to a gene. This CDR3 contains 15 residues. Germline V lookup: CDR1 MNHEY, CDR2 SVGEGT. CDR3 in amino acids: CASSRQGARNTEAFF. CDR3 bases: TGTGCCAGCAGTCGTCAGGGGGCGCGGAACACTGAAGCTTTCTTT.

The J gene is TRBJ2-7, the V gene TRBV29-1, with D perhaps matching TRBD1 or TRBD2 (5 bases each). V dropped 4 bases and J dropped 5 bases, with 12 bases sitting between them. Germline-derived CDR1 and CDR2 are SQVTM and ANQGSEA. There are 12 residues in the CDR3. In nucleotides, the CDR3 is TGCAGCGTTGTGGGGGATGGGGACGAGCAGTACTTC. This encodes CSVVGDGDEQYF.

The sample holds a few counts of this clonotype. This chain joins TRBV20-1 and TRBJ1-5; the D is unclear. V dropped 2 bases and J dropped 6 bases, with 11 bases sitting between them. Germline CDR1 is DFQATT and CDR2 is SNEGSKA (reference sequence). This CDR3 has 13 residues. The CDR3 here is CSARQAWVQPQHF. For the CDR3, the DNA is TGCAGTGCTAGACAGGCTTGGGTTCAGCCCCAGCATTTT.

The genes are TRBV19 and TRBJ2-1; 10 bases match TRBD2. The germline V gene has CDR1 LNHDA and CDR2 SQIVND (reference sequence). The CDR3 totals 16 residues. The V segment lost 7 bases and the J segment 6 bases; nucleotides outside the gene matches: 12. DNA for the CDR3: TGTGCCAGTAAGCGGGGGGCTAGCGGGAGCCCCAATGAGCAGTTCTTC. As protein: CASKRGASGSPNEQFF.

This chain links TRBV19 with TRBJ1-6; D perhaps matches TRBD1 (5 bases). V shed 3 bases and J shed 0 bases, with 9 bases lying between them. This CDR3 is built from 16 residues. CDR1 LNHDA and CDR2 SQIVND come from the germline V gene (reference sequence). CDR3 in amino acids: CASSIWGSSYNSPLHF. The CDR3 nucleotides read TGTGCCAGTAGTATTTGGGGGAGCTCCTATAATTCACCCCTCCACTTT.

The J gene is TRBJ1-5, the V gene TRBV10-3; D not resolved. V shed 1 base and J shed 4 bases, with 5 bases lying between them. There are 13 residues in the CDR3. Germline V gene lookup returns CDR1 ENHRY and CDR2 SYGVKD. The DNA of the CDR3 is TGTGCCATCAGTGAGTGGGGAAATCAGCCCCAGCATTTT. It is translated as CAISEWGNQPQHF.

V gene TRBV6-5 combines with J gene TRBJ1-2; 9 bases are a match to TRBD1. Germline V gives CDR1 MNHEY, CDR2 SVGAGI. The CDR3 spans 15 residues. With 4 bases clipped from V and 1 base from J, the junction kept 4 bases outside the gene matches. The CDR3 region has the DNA TGTGCCAGCAGTTGGGGACAGGGCCGTAACTATGGCTACACCTTC. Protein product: CASSWGQGRNYGYTF.

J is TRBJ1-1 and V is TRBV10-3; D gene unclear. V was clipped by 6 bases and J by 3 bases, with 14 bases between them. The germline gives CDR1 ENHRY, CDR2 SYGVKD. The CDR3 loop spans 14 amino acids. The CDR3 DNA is TGTGCCATCAGGGCATCTCCCCGGGACACTGAAGCTTTCTTT. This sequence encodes CAIRASPRDTEAFF.

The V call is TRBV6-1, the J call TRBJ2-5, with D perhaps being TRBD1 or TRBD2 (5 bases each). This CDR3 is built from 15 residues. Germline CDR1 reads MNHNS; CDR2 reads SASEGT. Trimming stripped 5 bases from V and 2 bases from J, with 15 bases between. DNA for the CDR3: TGTGCCAGCAGTCACGAGAGGGGCCTTCAAGAGACCCAGTACTTC. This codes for CASSHERGLQETQYF.

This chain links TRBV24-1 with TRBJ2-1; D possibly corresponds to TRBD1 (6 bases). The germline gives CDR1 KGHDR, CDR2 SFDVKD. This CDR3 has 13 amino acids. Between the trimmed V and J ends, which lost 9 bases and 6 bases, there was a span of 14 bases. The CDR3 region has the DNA TGTGCCACCCGCGGACAGCCGTCCAATGAGCAGTTCTTC. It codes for CATRGQPSNEQFF.

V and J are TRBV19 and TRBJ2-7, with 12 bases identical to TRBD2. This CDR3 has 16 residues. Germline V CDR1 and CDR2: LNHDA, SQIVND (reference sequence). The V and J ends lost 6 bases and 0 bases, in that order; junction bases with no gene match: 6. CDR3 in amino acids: CASSRTSGTHSYEQYF. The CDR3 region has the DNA TGTGCCAGTAGCCGGACTAGCGGGACCCACTCCTACGAGCAGTACTTC.

CDR3 nucleotides: TGTGCCAGCAGCTTAGGCGTGGGGTACACTGAAGCTTTCTTT. It is translated as CASSLGVGYTEAFF. The chain combines TRBV7-8 with TRBJ1-1; D remains ambiguous. This CDR3 contains 14 residues. The V gene's germline CDR1 is SGHVS and CDR2 FQNEAQ. Trimming cost V 1 base and J 3 bases, with 9 bases left between them.

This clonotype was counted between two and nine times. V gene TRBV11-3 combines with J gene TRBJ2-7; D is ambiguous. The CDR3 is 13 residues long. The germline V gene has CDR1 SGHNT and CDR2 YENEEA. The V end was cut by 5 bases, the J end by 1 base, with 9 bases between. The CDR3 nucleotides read TGTGCCAGCAGCGTTGGGTCATCCTACGAGCAGTACTTC. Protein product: CASSVGSSYEQYF.

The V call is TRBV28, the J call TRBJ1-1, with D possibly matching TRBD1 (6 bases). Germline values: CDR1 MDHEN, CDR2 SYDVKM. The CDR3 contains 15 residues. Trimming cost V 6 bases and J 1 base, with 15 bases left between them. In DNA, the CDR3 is TGTGCCAGCAGCCTTCTCGACAGGCGGAACACTGAAGCTTTCTTT. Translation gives CASSLLDRRNTEAFF.

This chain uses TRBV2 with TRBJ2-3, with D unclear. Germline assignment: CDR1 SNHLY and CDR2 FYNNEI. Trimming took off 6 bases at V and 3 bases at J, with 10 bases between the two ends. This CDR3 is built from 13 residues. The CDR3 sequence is CASRGRLTDTQYF. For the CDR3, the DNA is TGTGCCAGCAGGGGAAGACTGACAGATACGCAGTATTTT.

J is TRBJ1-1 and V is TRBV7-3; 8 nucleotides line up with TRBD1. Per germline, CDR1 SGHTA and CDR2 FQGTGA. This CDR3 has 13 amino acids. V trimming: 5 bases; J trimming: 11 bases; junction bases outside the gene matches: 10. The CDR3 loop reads CASSKVKTGDAFF. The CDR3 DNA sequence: TGTGCCAGCAGCAAAGTAAAGACAGGGGACGCTTTCTTT.